The rows below give T cell receptor beta chains drawn from one sample of a study of blood T cells in healthy people across ages. TCRdb re-called the 5' RACE reads with MiXCR, one entry per CDR3 protein. The data show more than 800,000 distinct CDR3 sequences, around 45% seen once. Sequenced: blood. Receptor source: a woman aged 55-69 years in good health. The CDR3 runs from the conserved cysteine through the conserved F or W.

j_call,v_call,cdr3_aa
TRBJ2-1,TRBV6-4,CASASGTGSYNEQFF
TRBJ1-5,TRBV3-1,CASSLSLGVNQPQHF
TRBJ2-5,TRBV29-1,CSVEGRGEETQYF
TRBJ1-2,TRBV6-6,CAGKGNGYTF
TRBJ2-5,TRBV20-1,CSASWAGQETQYF
-,TRBV3-1,CASDAGQGGTQYF
TRBJ2-5,TRBV29-1,CSVRVTSGRIETQYF
TRBJ2-3,TRBV28,CASSFPDRPTDTQYF
TRBJ1-1,TRBV20-1,CSANFMSGQTNTEAFF
TRBJ2-3,TRBV10-3,CAIRLGTGGTDTQYF
TRBJ2-3,TRBV13,CASSSSGRARTDTQYF
TRBJ2-7,TRBV6-5,CASRHPGTREQYF
TRBJ2-1,TRBV5-1,CASSPAGQFFDEQFF
TRBJ1-5,TRBV20-1,CSARDKQGQPQHF
TRBJ2-1,TRBV11-2,CASTPEGQHLKEQFF
TRBJ1-1,TRBV20-1,CSARFQGTEAFF
TRBJ1-2,TRBV21-1,CATQPTRPFMGYGYTF
TRBJ2-7,TRBV28,CASRYRGQGPYEQYF
TRBJ2-1,TRBV14,CASSQGTPYNEQFF
TRBJ1-1,TRBV9,CASGPEAFF
TRBJ2-1,TRBV3-1,CASSPQTISYNEQFF
TRBJ2-1,TRBV29-1,CSVDPGAGDNEQFF
TRBJ2-1,TRBV7-3,CASSPFGQGAYNEQFF
TRBJ2-7,TRBV5-1,CASSAPDRAYEQYF
TRBJ2-7,TRBV2,CASSENLPGSSYNEQYF
TRBJ2-3,TRBV18,CASSPIDRTDTQYF
TRBJ2-7,TRBV7-8,CASSLVEGGLQYF
TRBJ2-7,TRBV20-1,CSATVLASSYEQYF
TRBJ2-7,TRBV20-1,CSASAGDSYEQYF
TRBJ2-1,TRBV7-2,CASSSLLAANTYNEQFF
TRBJ1-2,TRBV12-3/TRBV12-4,CASSPSDRADGYTF
TRBJ1-1,TRBV12-3/TRBV12-4,CASSFGDENTEAFF
TRBJ2-3,TRBV27,CASSPHHPAGRVRSTDTQYF
TRBJ2-7,TRBV7-8,CASSFNSGIRLSSYEQYF
TRBJ1-6,TRBV27,CASSSGIASPLHF
TRBJ2-7,TRBV6-5,CASSSPGLASYEQYF
TRBJ2-1,TRBV5-1,CASSPGLAGGGGYNEQFF
TRBJ2-5,TRBV27,CASSLEGLGEETQYF
TRBJ2-1,TRBV6-6,CASSPKGQIRNEQFF
TRBJ2-4,TRBV3-1,CASSQAAGSYIQYF
TRBJ2-1,TRBV6-5,CATFSGRHNEQFF
TRBJ2-1,TRBV2,CASATGDSYNEQFF
TRBJ2-5,TRBV4-1,CASSQGWSSQETQYF
TRBJ2-3,TRBV10-3,CAISRLAGLEDTQYF
TRBJ1-2,TRBV5-1,CASSLADSRYGYTF
TRBJ1-2,TRBV6-1,CASSAEGTGHYGYTF
TRBJ2-5,TRBV5-1,CASSLGPRERETQYF
TRBJ2-1,TRBV6-5,CASRYQGPYNEQFF
-,TRBV9,CASSAGTSGSAHEQYF
TRBJ1-5,TRBV15,CATSRRGINQPQHF
-,TRBV10-3,CAISGGTRSYNEQYF
TRBJ2-7,TRBV27,CASSLNQNHEQYF
TRBJ1-5,TRBV20-1,CSVTGSNQPQHF
TRBJ2-7,TRBV15,CATSRSDPGKIEQYF
TRBJ2-5,TRBV3-1,CASSQDLPVGGGQETQYF
TRBJ1-5,TRBV9,CASSVDGLQPQHF
TRBJ2-1,TRBV3-1,CASSQLVGNNEQFF